Sequencing of this T cell receptor (beta chain) was carried out in a study of CD8 T cells in ankylosing spondylitis. TCRdb recomputed calls from the 5' RACE reads with MiXCR, one row per CDR3 protein. The table shows 150,000 to 250,000 distinct CDR3 sequences, with roughly 12% occurring only once. The CDR3 totals 13 residues. Germline V gene data show CDR1 as SEHNR and CDR2 as FQNEAQ (reference sequence). V lost 5 bases to trimming and J lost 6 bases, with 12 bases between them. This clonotype showed up just a few times. The TCR sequence derives from a male donor with ankylosing spondylitis or in good health (not recorded which). Specimen: blood, either unsorted or a sorted T cell fraction (not recorded which). The gene calls are TRBV7-9 and TRBJ2-3, with D perhaps TRBD2 (6 bases). CDR3 sequence: CASSRRVGDTQYF. The DNA for the CDR3 is TGTGCCAGCAGCCGGAGGGTGGGGGATACGCAGTATTTT.